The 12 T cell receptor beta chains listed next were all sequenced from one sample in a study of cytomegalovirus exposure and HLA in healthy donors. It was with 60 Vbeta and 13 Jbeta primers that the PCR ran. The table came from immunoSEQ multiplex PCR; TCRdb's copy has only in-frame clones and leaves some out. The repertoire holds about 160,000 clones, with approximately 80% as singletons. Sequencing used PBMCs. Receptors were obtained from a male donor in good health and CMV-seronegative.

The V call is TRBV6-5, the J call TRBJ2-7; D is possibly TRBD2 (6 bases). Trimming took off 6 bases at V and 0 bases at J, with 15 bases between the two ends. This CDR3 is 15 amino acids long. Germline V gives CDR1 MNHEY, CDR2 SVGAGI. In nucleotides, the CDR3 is TGTGCCAGCAGCGGACGGGGAGCGGGCTCCTACGAGCAGTACTTC. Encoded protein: CASSGRGAGSYEQYF.

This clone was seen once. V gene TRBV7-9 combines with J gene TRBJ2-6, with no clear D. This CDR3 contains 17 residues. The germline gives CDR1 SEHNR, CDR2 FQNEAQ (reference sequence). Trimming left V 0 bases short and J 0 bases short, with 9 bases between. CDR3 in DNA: TGTGCCAGCAGCTTAGCTCTATTTGTCTCTGGGGCCAACGTCCTGACTTTC. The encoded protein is CASSLALFVSGANVLTF. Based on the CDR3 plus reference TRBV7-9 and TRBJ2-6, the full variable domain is DTGVSQNPRHKITKRGQNVTFRCDPISEHNRLYWYRQTLGQGPEFLTYFQNEAQLEKSRLLSDRFSAERPKGSFSTLEIQRTEQGDSAMYLCASSLALFVSGANVLTFGAGSRLTVL.

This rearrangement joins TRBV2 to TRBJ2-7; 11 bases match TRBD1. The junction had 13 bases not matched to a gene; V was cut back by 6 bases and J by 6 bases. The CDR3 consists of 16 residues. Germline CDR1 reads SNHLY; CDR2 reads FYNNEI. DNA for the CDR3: TGTGCCAGCAGAGTTGGAACCGGGACAGGGGGTACCGAGCAGTACTTC. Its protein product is CASRVGTGTGGTEQYF. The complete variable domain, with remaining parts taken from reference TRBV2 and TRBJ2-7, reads EPEVTQTPSHQVTQMGQEVILRCVPISNHLYFYWYRQILGQKVEFLVSFYNNEISEKSEIFDDQFSVERPDGSNFTLKIRSTKLEDSAMYFCASRVGTGTGGTEQYFGPGTRLTVT.

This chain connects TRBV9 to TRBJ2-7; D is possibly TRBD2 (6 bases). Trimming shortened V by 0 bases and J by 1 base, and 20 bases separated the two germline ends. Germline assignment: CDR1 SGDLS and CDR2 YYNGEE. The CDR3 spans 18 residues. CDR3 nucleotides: TGTGCCAGCAGCGTAGACCCGAGACCGGGGGTCGGATCCTACGAGCAGTACTTC. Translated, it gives CASSVDPRPGVGSYEQYF.

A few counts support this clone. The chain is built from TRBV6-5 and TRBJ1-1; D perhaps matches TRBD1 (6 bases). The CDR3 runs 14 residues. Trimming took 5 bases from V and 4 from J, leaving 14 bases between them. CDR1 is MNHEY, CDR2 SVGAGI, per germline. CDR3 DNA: TGTGCCAGCAGTATACAGGGTTTTTCCACTGAAGCTTTCTTT. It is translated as CASSIQGFSTEAFF.

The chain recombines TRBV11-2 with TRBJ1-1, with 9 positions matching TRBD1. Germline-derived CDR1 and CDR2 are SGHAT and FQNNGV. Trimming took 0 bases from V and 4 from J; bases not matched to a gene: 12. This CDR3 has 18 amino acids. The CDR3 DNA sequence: TGTGCCAGCAGCTTAGAGGGACAGGGTGGAAGTGGTTCCACTGAAGCTTTCTTT. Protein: CASSLEGQGGSGSTEAFF.

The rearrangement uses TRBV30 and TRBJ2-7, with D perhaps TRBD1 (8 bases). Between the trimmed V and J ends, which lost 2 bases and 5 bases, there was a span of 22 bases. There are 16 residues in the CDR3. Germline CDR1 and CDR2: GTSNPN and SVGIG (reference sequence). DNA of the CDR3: TGTGCCTGGAGTAAAAACTTCCAGGGGGCGGGAGACGAGCAGTACTTC. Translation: CAWSKNFQGAGDEQYF.

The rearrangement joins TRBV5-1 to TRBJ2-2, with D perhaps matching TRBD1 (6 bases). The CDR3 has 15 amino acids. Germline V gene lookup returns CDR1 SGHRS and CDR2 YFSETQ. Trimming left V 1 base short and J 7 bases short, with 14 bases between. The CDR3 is CASSLSLQGLGELFF. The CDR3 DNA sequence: TGCGCCAGCAGCTTGAGTCTGCAGGGGCTCGGGGAGCTGTTTTTT.

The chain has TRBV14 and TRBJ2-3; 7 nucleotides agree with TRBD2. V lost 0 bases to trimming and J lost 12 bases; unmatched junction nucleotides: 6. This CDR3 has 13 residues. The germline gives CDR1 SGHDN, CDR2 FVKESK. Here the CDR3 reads CASSQDLLALQYF. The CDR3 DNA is TGTGCCAGCAGCCAAGATTTACTAGCGTTACAGTATTTT.

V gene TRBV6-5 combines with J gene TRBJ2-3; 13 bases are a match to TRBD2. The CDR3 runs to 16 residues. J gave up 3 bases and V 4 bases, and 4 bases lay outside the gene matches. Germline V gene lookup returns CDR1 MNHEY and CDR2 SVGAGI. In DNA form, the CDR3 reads TGTGCCAGCAGTTCGACTAGCGGGGGGCCGACAGATACGCAGTATTTT. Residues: CASSSTSGGPTDTQYF.

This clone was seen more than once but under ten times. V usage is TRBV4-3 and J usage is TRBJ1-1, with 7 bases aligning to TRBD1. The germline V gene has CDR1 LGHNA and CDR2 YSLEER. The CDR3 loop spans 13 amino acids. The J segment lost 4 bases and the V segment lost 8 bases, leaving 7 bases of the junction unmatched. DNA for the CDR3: TGCGCCAGCTCCCCGACAGGGACCACTGAAGCTTTCTTT. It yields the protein CASSPTGTTEAFF.

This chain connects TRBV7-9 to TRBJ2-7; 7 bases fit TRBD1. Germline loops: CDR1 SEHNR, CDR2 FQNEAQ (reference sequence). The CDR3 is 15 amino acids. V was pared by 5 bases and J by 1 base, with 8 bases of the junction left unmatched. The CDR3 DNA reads TGTGCCAGCAGCCCCCGGGACAGTGGTTCCTACGAGCAGTACTTC. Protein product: CASSPRDSGSYEQYF.